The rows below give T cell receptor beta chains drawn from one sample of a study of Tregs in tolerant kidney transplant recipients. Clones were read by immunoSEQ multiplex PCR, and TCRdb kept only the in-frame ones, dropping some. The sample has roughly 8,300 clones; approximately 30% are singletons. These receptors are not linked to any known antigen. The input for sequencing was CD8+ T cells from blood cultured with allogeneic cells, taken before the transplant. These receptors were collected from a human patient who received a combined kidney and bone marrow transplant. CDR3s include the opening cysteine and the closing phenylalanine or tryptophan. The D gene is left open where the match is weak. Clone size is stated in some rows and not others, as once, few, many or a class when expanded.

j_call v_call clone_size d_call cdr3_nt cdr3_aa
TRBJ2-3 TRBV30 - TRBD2 TGTGCCTGGGGGGCGACTAGCGGGAGCCCAGATACGCAGTATTTT CAWGATSGSPDTQYF
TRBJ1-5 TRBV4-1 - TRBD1 TGCGCCAGCAGCCAAGACTGGCCAGGGGGCCATCAGCCCCAGCATTTT CASSQDWPGGHQPQHF
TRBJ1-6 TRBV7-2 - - TGTGCCAGCAGCTTAGGGACAGTTTCACCCCTCCACTTT CASSLGTVSPLHF
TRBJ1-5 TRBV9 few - TGTGCCAGCAGCCCCGGAGGAGGGAACCAGCCCCAGCATTTT CASSPGGGNQPQHF
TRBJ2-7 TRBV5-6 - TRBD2 TGTGCCAGCAGCCCGACTAGCGGGGCCGCCTACGAGCAGTACTTC CASSPTSGAAYEQYF
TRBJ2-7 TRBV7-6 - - TGTGCCAGCAGCTTGTCGTACGAGCAGTACTTC CASSLSYEQYF
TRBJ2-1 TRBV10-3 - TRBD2 TGTGCCATCAGTGATCCACCCGGGACTAGCGGGGAGGATGAGCAGTTCTTC CAISDPPGTSGEDEQFF
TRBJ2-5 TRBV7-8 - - TGTGCCACCGACCCTCGAGCAGGGGTCAAAGAGACCCAGTACTTC CATDPRAGVKETQYF
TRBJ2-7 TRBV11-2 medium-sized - TGTGCCAGCAGCTTAGTTCGGACAGTCGAGTTGTACTTC CASSLVRTVELYF
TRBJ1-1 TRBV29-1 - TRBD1 TGCAGCGTGTCAGGGGGCGAGCAAACTGAAGCTTTCTTT CSVSGGEQTEAFF
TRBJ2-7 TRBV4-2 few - TGTGCCAGCAGCTTACTAGGGATCGAGCAGTACTTC CASSLLGIEQYF
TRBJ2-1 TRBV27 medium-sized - TGTGCCAGCTCCCCCGGGGGACCATACAATGAGCAGTTCTTC CASSPGGPYNEQFF
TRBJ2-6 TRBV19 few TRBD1 TGTGCCAGTAGTTTCCGGGACAGGGCGGAATCTGGGGCCAACGTCCTGACTTTC CASSFRDRAESGANVLTF
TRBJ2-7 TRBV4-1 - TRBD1 TGCGCCAGCAGCCCGGTGGGACAGGGCGGCTACGAGCAGTACTTC CASSPVGQGGYEQYF
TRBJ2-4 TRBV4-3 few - TGCGCCAGCGCCCTGGGAAGCCGACGGGGAAACATTCAGTACTTC CASALGSRRGNIQYF
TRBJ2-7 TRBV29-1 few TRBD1 TGCAGCGGTACAGGGGGTATTGGATACGAGCAGTACTTC CSGTGGIGYEQYF
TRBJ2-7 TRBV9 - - TGTGCCAGCAGCGTAGGAGGGAGCTCCTACGAGCAGTACTTC CASSVGGSSYEQYF
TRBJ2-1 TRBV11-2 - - TGTGCCAGCAGCTTAGAAACAGGACGACTTTACAATGAGCAGTTCTTC CASSLETGRLYNEQFF
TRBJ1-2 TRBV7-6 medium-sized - TGTGCCAGCAGCTTAGTCGGGGGCTATGGCTACACCTTC CASSLVGGYGYTF
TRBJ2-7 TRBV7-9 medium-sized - TGTGCCAGCAGCTTAGGACTTCCCGGAGTCGAGCAGTACTTC CASSLGLPGVEQYF
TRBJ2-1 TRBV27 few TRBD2 TGTGCCAGCAGTCCGCTAGCGGGAGGGGGTCAATATGAGCAGTTCTTC CASSPLAGGGQYEQFF
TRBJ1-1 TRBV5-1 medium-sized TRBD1 TGCGCCAGCAGCTTGAACAGGGGAAGGCCTATGAACACTGAAGCTTTCTTT CASSLNRGRPMNTEAFF
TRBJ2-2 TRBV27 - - TGTGCCAGCAGTTTAATACTAGCTCCGGGCCCCGGGGAGCTGTTTTTT CASSLILAPGPGELFF
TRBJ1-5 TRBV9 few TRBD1 TGTGCCAGCAGCGAGACAGGGTGGGGCCAGCCCCAGCATTTT CASSETGWGQPQHF
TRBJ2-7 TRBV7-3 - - TGTGCCAGCAGCTTATCACCCGGCTACGAGCAGTACTTC CASSLSPGYEQYF
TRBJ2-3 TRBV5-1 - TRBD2 TGCGCCAGCAGCTTACGGGGGGGGTCCAGCACAGATACGCAGTATTTT CASSLRGGSSTDTQYF
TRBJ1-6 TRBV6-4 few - TGTGCCAGCCGCCTTCGGGGATCATGGAATTCACCCCTCCACTTT CASRLRGSWNSPLHF
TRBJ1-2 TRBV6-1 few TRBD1 TGTGCCAGCAGTGAAAACTTGGCTGGGACAGGGGGCGACGGCTACACCTTC CASSENLAGTGGDGYTF
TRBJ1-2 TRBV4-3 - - TGCGCCAGCAGCCCGGGTACTAACTATGGCTACACCTTC CASSPGTNYGYTF
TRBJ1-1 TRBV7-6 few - TGTGCCAGCAGCTTCGGTACGTCCACTGAAGCTTTCTTT CASSFGTSTEAFF
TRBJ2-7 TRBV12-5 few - TGTGCTAGTGGATACAGCTCCTACGAGCAGTACTTC CASGYSSYEQYF
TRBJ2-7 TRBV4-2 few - TGTGCCAGCAGCCAATTCCTGACAAGCTCCTACGAGCAGTACTTC CASSQFLTSSYEQYF
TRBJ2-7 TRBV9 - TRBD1 TGTGCCAGCAGCGCGAGGGGGACAGGTACTTACGAGCAGTACTTC CASSARGTGTYEQYF
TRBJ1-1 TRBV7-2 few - TGTGCCAGCAGCCCTATACCGGGGGGGCCGAGGGTTGAAGCTTTCTTT CASSPIPGGPRVEAFF
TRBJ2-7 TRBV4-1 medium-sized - TGCGCCAGCAGCCACGGACAAGACTACGAGCAGTACTTC CASSHGQDYEQYF
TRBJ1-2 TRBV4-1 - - TGCGCCAGCAGCCTCCAGGAAGGCCTGGGCTACACCTTC CASSLQEGLGYTF
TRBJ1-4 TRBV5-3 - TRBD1 TGTGCCAGAAGACAGACAGGGGGGAAGGAAAAACTGTTTTTT CARRQTGGKEKLFF
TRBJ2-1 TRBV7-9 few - TGTGCCAGCAGCTTAGAGGGAGGTAACTACAATGAGCAGTTCTTC CASSLEGGNYNEQFF
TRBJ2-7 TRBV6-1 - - TGTGCCAGCAATGAAAGGGAGACGGCCTACGAGCAGTACTTC CASNERETAYEQYF
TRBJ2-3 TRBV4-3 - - TGCGCCAGCAGCCAAGCTTATGGGAGAGTCCCAGATACGCAGTATTTT CASSQAYGRVPDTQYF
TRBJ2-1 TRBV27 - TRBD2 TGTGCCAGCAGTGTAGCGGGGGGGAGCTCCTACAATGAGCAGTTCTTC CASSVAGGSSYNEQFF
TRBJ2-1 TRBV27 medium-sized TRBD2 TGTGCCAGCAGTTCCCTCGGACTAGCGGGTACCATTGATGAGCAGTTCTTC CASSSLGLAGTIDEQFF
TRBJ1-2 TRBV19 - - TGTGCCAGTACTTACAGGGTATCTATCGGATTTTATGGCTACACCTTC CASTYRVSIGFYGYTF
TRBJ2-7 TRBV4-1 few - TGCGCCAGCAGCCAAAAGGGGCCCTACGAGCAGTACTTC CASSQKGPYEQYF
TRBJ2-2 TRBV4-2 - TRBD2 TGTGCCAGCAGCCAGGAACCCCGACTAGCGGGGGCAAACACCGGGGAGCTGTTTTTT CASSQEPRLAGANTGELFF
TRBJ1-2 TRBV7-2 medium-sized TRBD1 TGTGCCAGCAGCGCGACAGGGGGAACTGGCTACACCTTC CASSATGGTGYTF
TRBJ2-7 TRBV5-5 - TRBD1 TGTGCCAGCAGCCCGTCCCCGGGACAGGGGGCCTACGAGCAGTACTTC CASSPSPGQGAYEQYF
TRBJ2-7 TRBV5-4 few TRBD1 TGTGCCAGCAGCCAATTAGGGACAGGGGTCTACGAGCAGTACTTC CASSQLGTGVYEQYF
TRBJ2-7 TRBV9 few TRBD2 TGTGCCAGCAGCCTTCGGGGGGTTCGGGCCGAGCAGTACTTC CASSLRGVRAEQYF
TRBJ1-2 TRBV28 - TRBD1 TGTGCCAGCAGTCCACTTTCGACAGGGTACTATGGCTACACCTTC CASSPLSTGYYGYTF
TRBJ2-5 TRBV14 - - TGTGCCAGCAGCCTCGGGAGGCGGGGGCCCCAGTACTTC CASSLGRRGPQYF
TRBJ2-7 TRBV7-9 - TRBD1 TGTGCCAGCAGCTTAGTGTTAACAGGGGGCTACGAGCAGTACTTC CASSLVLTGGYEQYF
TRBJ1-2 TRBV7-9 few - TGCGCCAGCAGCCAAGGGTTGGGGCGGTATGGCTACACCTTC CASSQGLGRYGYTF
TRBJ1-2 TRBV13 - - TGTGCCAGCAGCTTGGGGCGTTATGGCTACACCTTC CASSLGRYGYTF